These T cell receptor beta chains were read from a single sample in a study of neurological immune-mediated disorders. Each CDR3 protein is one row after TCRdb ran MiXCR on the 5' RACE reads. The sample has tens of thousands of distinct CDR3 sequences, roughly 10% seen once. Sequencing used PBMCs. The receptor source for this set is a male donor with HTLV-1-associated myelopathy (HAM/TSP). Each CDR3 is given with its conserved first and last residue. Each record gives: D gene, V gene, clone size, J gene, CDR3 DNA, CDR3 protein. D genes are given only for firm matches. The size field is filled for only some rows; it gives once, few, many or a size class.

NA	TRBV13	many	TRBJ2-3	TGTGCCAGCAGCTTGGCTAGCACAGATACGCAGTATTTT	CASSLASTDTQYF
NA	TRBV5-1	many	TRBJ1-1	TGCGCCAGCAGCTTGATTCCGGCCCAGAACACTGAAGCTTTCTTT	CASSLIPAQNTEAFF
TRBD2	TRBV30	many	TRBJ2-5	TGTGCCTGGAGTACTACGGGACTAGCTGAGACCCAGTACTTC	CAWSTTGLAETQYF
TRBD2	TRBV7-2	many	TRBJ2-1	TGTGCCAGCAGCTTAGACCGGGGGGTACACAATGAGCAGTTCTTC	CASSLDRGVHNEQFF
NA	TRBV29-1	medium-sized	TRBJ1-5	TGCAGCGCTTCGGAAGGGTTTCTTGGCAATCAGCCCCAGCATTTT	CSASEGFLGNQPQHF
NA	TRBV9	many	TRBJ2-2	TGTGCCAGCAGCCCCCGGGGAGAGAACACCGGGGAGCTGTTTTTT	CASSPRGENTGELFF
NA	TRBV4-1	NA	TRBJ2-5	TGCGCCAGCAGCCAAGATGGTATCAACGTAGAGACCCAGTACTTC	CASSQDGINVETQYF
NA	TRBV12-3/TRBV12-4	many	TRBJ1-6	TGTGCCAGCAGCCCCCAAGGCACCAATTCACCCCTCCACTTT	CASSPQGTNSPLHF
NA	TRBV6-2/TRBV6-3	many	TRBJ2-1	TGTGCCAGCAGTCCCAGGGGGGACAGCCGGGATGAGCAGTTCTTC	CASSPRGDSRDEQFF
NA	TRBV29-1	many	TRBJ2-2	TGCAGCGTTGAAAAGGGGTCGATCACCGGGGAGCTGTTTTTT	CSVEKGSITGELFF
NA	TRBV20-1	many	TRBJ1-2	TGCAGTGCTAGCCCCAGGGCATTTACGGGCTACACCTTC	CSASPRAFTGYTF
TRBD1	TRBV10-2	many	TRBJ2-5	TGCGCCAGCACTCGGACAGGGGGCGCAGAGACCCAGTACTTC	CASTRTGGAETQYF
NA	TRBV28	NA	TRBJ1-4	TGTGCCAGGAGTTTTGGGTGGGGGACTGAAAAACTGTTTTTT	CARSFGWGTEKLFF
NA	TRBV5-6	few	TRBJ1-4	TGTGCCAGCAGCTTGCTAGGGAACAGAAATGAAAAACTGTTTTTT	CASSLLGNRNEKLFF
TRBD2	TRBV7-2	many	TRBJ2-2	TGTGCCAGCAGGCCGAAGGGAGGGATGATCGGGGAGCTGTTTTTT	CASRPKGGMIGELFF
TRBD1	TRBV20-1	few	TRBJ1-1	TGCAGTGCTCCAACAGGGGGGAACACTGAAGCTTTCTTT	CSAPTGGNTEAFF
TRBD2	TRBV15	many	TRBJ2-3	TGTGCCACCAGCAGAGATCGGGGGGATTTAGATACGCAGTATTTT	CATSRDRGDLDTQYF
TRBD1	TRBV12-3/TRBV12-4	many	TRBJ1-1	TGTGCCAGCAGTCGTCAGGGGGCGCGCACTGAAGCTTTCTTT	CASSRQGARTEAFF
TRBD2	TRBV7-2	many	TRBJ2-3	TGTGCCAGCAGCTTAAACCCCAGCGGGGTGACCGGGGATACGCAGTATTTT	CASSLNPSGVTGDTQYF
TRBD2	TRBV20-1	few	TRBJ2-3	TGCAGTGCTAGACCGGGGGGGAGGCCAGATACGCAGTATTTT	CSARPGGRPDTQYF
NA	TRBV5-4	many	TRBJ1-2	TGTGCCAGCGCTGGGTCGGCGGGACAAGCTAACTATGGCTACACCTTC	CASAGSAGQANYGYTF
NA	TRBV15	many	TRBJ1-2	TGTGCCACCAGCAGAGCACCGGGACAACTAAACTATGGCTACACCTTC	CATSRAPGQLNYGYTF
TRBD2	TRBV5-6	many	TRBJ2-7	TGTGCCAGCACCCTTCCCGCAGGGAGGGATGAGCAGTACTTC	CASTLPAGRDEQYF
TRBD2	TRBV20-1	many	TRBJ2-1	TGCAGTGCCGTCCTACGACAGCGGGGGTATGAGCAGTTCTTC	CSAVLRQRGYEQFF
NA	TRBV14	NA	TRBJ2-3	TGTGCCAGCAGCCGGACCGGGCCACTACGAAACACAGATACGCAGTATTTT	CASSRTGPLRNTDTQYF
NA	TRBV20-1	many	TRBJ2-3	TGCAGTGCTAGAGATATGAAGGGGTCAGATACGCAGTATTTT	CSARDMKGSDTQYF
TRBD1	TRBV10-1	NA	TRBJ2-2	TGCGCCAGCAGTATCTCCGGGACAGGGGGCCACGGGGAGCTGTTTTTT	CASSISGTGGHGELFF
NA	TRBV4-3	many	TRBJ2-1	TGCGCCAGCAGCCCCTCCTTAAGGGGTGAGCAGTTCTTC	CASSPSLRGEQFF
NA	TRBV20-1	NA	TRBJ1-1	TGCAGTGCTAGAGTTATATGGCAGGGTCGCACTGAAGCTTTCTTT	CSARVIWQGRTEAFF
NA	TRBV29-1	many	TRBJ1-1	TGCAGCGTTGAAGATCAATTAGCTGGGTCCGAAGCTTTCTTT	CSVEDQLAGSEAFF
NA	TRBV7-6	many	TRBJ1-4	TGTGCCAGCAGCTTCAGGGGTCCCGCTAATGAAAAACTGTTTTTT	CASSFRGPANEKLFF
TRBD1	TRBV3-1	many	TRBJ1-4	TGTGCCAGCAGCCCTTATAAGAAACGGACAGGGGATGAAAAACTGTTTTTT	CASSPYKKRTGDEKLFF
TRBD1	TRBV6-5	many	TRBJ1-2	TGTGCCAGCAGCTACACAGGACAGGCCAACTATGGCTACACCTTC	CASSYTGQANYGYTF
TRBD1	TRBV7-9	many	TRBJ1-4	TGTGCCAGCAGCTTCCCCATAGGACAGGGCGGTGAAAAACTGTTTTTT	CASSFPIGQGGEKLFF
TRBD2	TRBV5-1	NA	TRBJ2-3	TGCGCCAGCAGCTTGGAAGGACTAGCGGGGAGGTCGCAGTATTTT	CASSLEGLAGRSQYF
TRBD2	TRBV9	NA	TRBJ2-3	TGTAACAGCAGCCCCCGACTAGCGGGGGGGCAGGATACGCAGTATTTT	CNSSPRLAGGQDTQYF
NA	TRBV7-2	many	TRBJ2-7	TGTGCCAGCAGCTTAGGGGGTAGGGAGCAGTACTTC	CASSLGGREQYF
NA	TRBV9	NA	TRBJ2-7	TGTGCCAGCAGCGCGACTAGGACTCCCCAAGGCGAGCAGTACTTC	CASSATRTPQGEQYF
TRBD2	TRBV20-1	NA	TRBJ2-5	TGCAGTGCCCCCCCGCCCAGGACTAGCGGGAGGGGTGAGACCCAGTACTTC	CSAPPPRTSGRGETQYF
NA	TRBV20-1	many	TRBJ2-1	TGCAGTGCTCAGAGTCTGAATGAGCAGTTCTTC	CSAQSLNEQFF
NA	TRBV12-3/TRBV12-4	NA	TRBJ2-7	TGTGCCAGCAGCTCCTGGTACGAGCAGTACTTC	CASSSWYEQYF
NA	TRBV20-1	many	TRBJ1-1	TGCAGTGCTAGAGATCCTGGGGATAACACTGAAGCTTTCTTT	CSARDPGDNTEAFF
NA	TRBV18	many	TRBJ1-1	TGTGCCAGCTCACCCACAGGCATGAACACTGAAGCTTTCTTT	CASSPTGMNTEAFF
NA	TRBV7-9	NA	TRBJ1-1	TGTGCCAGCAGCTTATTTCCAGGGGTGAACACTGAAGCTTTCTTT	CASSLFPGVNTEAFF
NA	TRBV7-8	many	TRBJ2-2	TGTGCCAGCAGTTTGGAGAACACCGGGGAGCTGTTTTTT	CASSLENTGELFF
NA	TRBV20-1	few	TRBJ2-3	TGCAGTGCTAGAGATTCCAGGTCAGGAGATACGCAGTATTTT	CSARDSRSGDTQYF
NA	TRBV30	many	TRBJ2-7	TGTGCCTGGAGTGATCAGGCAGGCGAGCAGTACTTC	CAWSDQAGEQYF
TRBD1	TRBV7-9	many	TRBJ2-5	TGTGCCAGCAGCCGAACAGGGGGGTACCAAGAGACCCAGTACTTC	CASSRTGGYQETQYF